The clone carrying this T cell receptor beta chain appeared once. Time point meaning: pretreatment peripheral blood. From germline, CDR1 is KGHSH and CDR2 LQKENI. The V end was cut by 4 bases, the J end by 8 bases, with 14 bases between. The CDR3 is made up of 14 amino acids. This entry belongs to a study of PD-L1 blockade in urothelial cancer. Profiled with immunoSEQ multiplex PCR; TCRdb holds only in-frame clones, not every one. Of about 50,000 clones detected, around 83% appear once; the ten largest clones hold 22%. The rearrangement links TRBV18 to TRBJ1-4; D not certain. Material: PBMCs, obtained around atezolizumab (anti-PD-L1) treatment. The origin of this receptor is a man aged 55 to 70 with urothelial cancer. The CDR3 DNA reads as TGTGCCAGCTCACAGGGAGTCAGTCTGGAAAAACTGTTTTTT. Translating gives CASSQGVSLEKLFF.